This TCR beta chain was captured in a study of T cells in Graves' hyperthyroidism and ophthalmopathy (dated by TCRdb to between 2017 and 2020). Background on the whole study: TCR V-J signatures able to tell the groups apart were searched for in a discovery cohort of 100 patients, of whom fewer than 45 had Graves' ophthalmopathy and 57 had stable Graves' hyperthyroidism. Prospective prediction of ophthalmopathy was tested in an independent validation cohort consisting of some 20 hyperthyroidism patients and around 16 patients who later progressed to ophthalmopathy. For training and testing, the roughly 93 patients in the discovery cohort were randomly divided in a 7:3 ratio. The study also compared thyroid tissue and blood T-cell repertoires from about six Graves' hyperthyroidism patients. Once sampling was done, hyperthyroidism patients were given methimazole at a starting dose of 30 mg daily, whereas ophthalmopathy patients were given high-dose intravenous methylprednisolone. The paper describes TCR Vbeta CDR3 sequencing of fewer than 150 peripheral blood samples, made up of 40 to 45 ophthalmopathy patients, around 78 hyperthyroidism patients and about 17 progressor patients.

The CDR3 has 8 residues if both end residues are counted. CDR1 and CDR2, per the germline V gene, are SGHTA and FQGNSA. Exclusion was applied to patients with uncontrolled infections, other autoimmune diseases, pregnancy or lactation. Clinical symptoms, serum thyroxine and TRAb, thyroid ultrasound, and orbital computed tomography formed the basis for the diagnoses. Total RNA was extracted using Trizol reagent, and RNA quality was assessed on an Agilent 2100 Bioanalyzer. The TCR beta CDR3 regions were amplified from RNA transcripts. The first round of RT-PCR for the TCR CDR3 was performed with the HTBI primer set and the Qiagen OneStep RT-PCR kit. The libraries were constructed in a second round of multiplex PCR and then size-selected and purified. Libraries were sequenced paired-end with 100 bp reads on an Illumina HiSeq2000. Processing in the source paper ran as follows. Raw data were processed with SOAPnuke, discarding reads with adapters, uncalled bases, mean Phred below 15, or no exact constant-primer or identifier match. High-quality paired reads were merged with COPE v1.2.5, and unique nucleotide sequences were defined as clonotypes. MiTCR v1.1 was used to align clonotypes to the IMGT TRBV, TRBD and TRBJ reference segments. Analysis was restricted to V-J combinations with a frequency above 0.0001, which covered 99% to 99.2% of repertoires. A TCS score was defined as the ratio between F50 (clonal expansion) and ExV (chaos), using BLOSUM62-based TCRdist between CDR3 peptides within each V-J. Welch's t-statistics and random forest reduced around 550 V-J features to 10 to 15, which were used in a naive Bayes classifier (R e1071). The Morisita-Horn index was used to measure how similar the thyroid and blood repertoires were. The public sequencing data were trimmed at Q25 with fastp and processed into clonotypes with MiXCR by TCRdb, which kept only in-frame beta chains. Each record represents a unique CDR3 protein, reported with the most common genes and DNA among its rows. It is TCRdb's table, rather than the study itself, that gives the V and J calls and clone size. Recorded for this sample are about 570,000 distinct CDR3 sequences; around 45% of them occurred a single time. About 20% of the sample lies in the top ten.

General study outcomes and caveats: A 13 V-J signature model separated ophthalmopathy from stable hyperthyroidism, with approximately 87% sensitivity and about 81% specificity in cross-validation and 80%/75% in testing. In validation, progression to ophthalmopathy was predicted by the model with nearly 71% sensitivity and roughly 76% specificity, a median of about 6 months before onset. Most expanded thyroid clonotypes (frequency above 0.001) were also detected in blood, a finding suggesting that blood repertoires may reflect thyroid immune responses. Sample size was not statistically predetermined, and investigators were not blinded to group allocation.

With regard to this clonotype: Its cognate antigen has yet to be identified. The missing conserved phenylalanine or tryptophan at the end of this CDR3 makes a read error likely. It is unclear where the CDR3 begins or ends on the DNA, so no DNA is shown, and the CDR3 is as TCRdb lists it.

The sequence was obtained from an adult woman with Graves' disease, either hyperthyroidism or ophthalmopathy (not recorded which). The sample consisted of peripheral blood or thyroid tissue (not recorded which). The receptor chain draws on TRBV7-2 and TRBJ1-4; TRBD1, the table's D call, lacks a check against the DNA. The CDR3: CASSVTQG.